The rows below give T cell receptor beta chains drawn from one sample of a study of shared clonotypes between healthy human individuals. Repertoires were generated with immunoSEQ multiplex PCR, while TCRdb's copy carries only in-frame clones and drops some. The sample shows some 2 million clones, roughly 94% of them seen only once. The sequencing sample was made of naive CD8+ T cells sorted from blood. The source is a man aged 18 to 35 in good health. The conserved cysteine and the conserved F or W are not part of the CDR3 here.

TRBV19,ASSSYSGTGNQPQH
TRBV7-9,ASSEGTRLAGAEQF
TRBV6-6,ASSTTGPGELF
TRBV2,ASRPIAGEVGEQY
TRBV27,ASSPGRNGDPYEQY
TRBV5-1,ASSLTGRPGDEKLF
TRBV10-2,ASSGEGLAKGEQF
TRBV7-9,ASSLSGGNTEAF
TRBV6-6,ASSYLAGGAGELF
TRBV30,AWSGTAYEQY
TRBV28,ASRADGTTDTQY
TRBV30,AWSSGATSTDTQY
TRBV30,AWRYTGDTEAF
TRBV30,AWSAGVSYT
TRBV28,ASTHRDSYRIDGNTIY
TRBV9,ATRTRGFNEQF
TRBV7-9,ASSLGGSTEAF
TRBV11-2,ASSLVPEGPYEQY
TRBV4-3,ASSQEKQGASGYT
TRBV11-2,ASSALRGVDTIY
TRBV2,ASSVVVGETQY
TRBV29-1,SVEEIQGANYGYT
TRBV5-6,ASSFTSSYEQY
TRBV4-3,ASSAPGLAGGRPFNEQF
TRBV2,ASSETRTGRNNEQF
TRBV6-5,ASALRPTNNEQF
TRBV7-2,ASSSGIAGDEQY
TRBV6-6,ASRDRASYEQY
TRBV30,AWSYTGVLEQF
TRBV11-1,ASSLGWEGYEQY
TRBV11-2,ASSTRDSYEQY
TRBV7-9,ASSFREGQGSNEQF
TRBV2,ASSDREVDTEAF
TRBV6-1,ASSEADNSHEQF
TRBV19,ASSTNPIRGNEQF
TRBV7-6,ASSLESSYEQY
TRBV5-1,ASTQPGQGFNEQF
TRBV4-1,ASSQRPAGETTDHNEQF
TRBV7-9,ASTNGAGRLTEAF
TRBV5-4,ASSSGLAGGNEQY
TRBV21-1,ASSKRGGTYNEQF
TRBV6-5,ASSSTGGHTEAF
TRBV4-1,ASSREMTGVGGNQPQH
TRBV28,ASSFSEYEQY
TRBV27,ASSPAAGERSYEQY
TRBV29-1,SVEGLAGGVVGADTQY
TRBV10-1,ASREGGTDGYT
TRBV2,ASRPGTSVSYEQY
TRBV7-3,ASSSIDRREQY